A selection of T cell receptor beta chains follows, all from one sample in a study of CD8+CD57+ T cells in acquired aplastic anemia. Each CDR3 protein is one row after TCRdb ran MiXCR on the reads. The sample has about 98,000 distinct CDR3 sequences; about 66% are singletons. Material for sequencing was sorted CD4+, CD8+, or CD8+CD57+ T cells (not recorded which) from PBMCs. These receptors were obtained from a human donor with aplastic anemia. CDR3s include the opening cysteine and the closing phenylalanine or tryptophan. The D gene is left open where the match is weak. Size tells how often a clone was seen (once, few, many) or the class of an expanded clone, and some rows leave it out.

>-|-|TRBJ1-2|TRBV19
CASSQQTYGYTF
TGTGCCAGTAGCCAACAGACCTATGGCTACACCTTC
>many|TRBD2|TRBJ2-1|TRBV29-1
CSVGRGASYNEQFF
TGCAGCGTTGGGCGGGGGGCCTCCTACAATGAGCAGTTCTTC
>-|-|TRBJ2-7|TRBV20-1
CSANPEGEGEVYEQYF
TGCAGTGCTAACCCCGAGGGGGAGGGGGAGGTCTACGAGCAGTACTTC
>-|-|TRBJ1-2|TRBV12-3/TRBV12-4
CASSLVGAGIGSSRERGYGYTF
TGTGCCAGCAGTTTAGTCGGCGCTGGGATAGGATCCTCTCGAGAACGGGGGTATGGCTACACCTTC
>-|TRBD2|TRBJ2-1|TRBV24-1
CATSGAGGPQFF
TGTGCCACCAGTGGTGCGGGAGGGCCTCAGTTCTTC
>many|-|TRBJ1-2|TRBV7-9
CASSPQGFGYGYTF
TGTGCCAGCAGCCCTCAGGGTTTCGGGTATGGCTACACCTTC
>once|-|TRBJ2-1|TRBV29-1
CSVGSTVYNEQFF
TGCAGCGTTGGAAGCACGGTCTACAATGAGCAGTTCTTC
>few|-|TRBJ2-1|TRBV20-1
CSARDGTGSSYNEQFF
TGCAGTGCTAGAGATGGGACCGGAAGCTCCTACAATGAGCAGTTCTTC
>-|-|TRBJ2-1|TRBV24-1
CATSEPGLSYNEQFF
TGTGCCACCAGTGAACCAGGGCTCTCCTACAATGAGCAGTTCTTC
>many|-|TRBJ1-5|TRBV20-1
CSARSGGGRNQPQHF
TGCAGTGCTAGGTCCGGCGGGGGGCGGAATCAGCCCCAGCATTTT
>-|-|TRBJ1-5|TRBV7-8
CASSLEDMGNQPQHF
TGTGCCAGCAGCTTAGAGGACATGGGCAATCAGCCCCAGCATTTT
>-|TRBD1|TRBJ1-1|TRBV29-1
CSGDQTGGTEDFF
TGCAGCGGAGACCAGACAGGGGGAACTGAAGATTTCTTT
>once|TRBD2|TRBJ2-7|TRBV20-1
CSARRAGGPKNEQYF
TGCAGTGCTAGACGAGCGGGAGGGCCGAAAAACGAGCAGTACTTC
>-|-|TRBJ2-7|TRBV11-2
CASSLVVHYEQYF
TGTGCCAGCAGCTTAGTCGTCCACTACGAGCAGTACTTC
>-|TRBD2|TRBJ2-1|TRBV24-1
CATSTVAGAGYNEQFF
TGTGCCACCAGCACAGTAGCGGGGGCGGGATACAATGAGCAGTTCTTC
>-|-|TRBJ1-1|TRBV20-1
CSASGSQLNTEAFF
TGCAGTGCTAGTGGTAGCCAGTTGAACACTGAAGCTTTCTTT
>-|-|TRBJ2-1|TRBV15
CATSRVDLSDEQFF
TGTGCCACCAGCAGAGTCGATCTGTCCGATGAGCAGTTCTTC
>-|TRBD1|TRBJ1-4|TRBV2
CATTGTANEKLFF
TGTGCCACCACCGGGACAGCAAATGAAAAACTGTTTTTT
>once|-|TRBJ1-5|TRBV19
CASKRGRNQPQHF
TGTGCCAGTAAGAGGGGGAGAAATCAGCCCCAGCATTTT
>-|TRBD1|TRBJ1-3|TRBV2
CASTQQGAGNTIYF
TGTGCCAGCACGCAACAGGGGGCTGGAAACACCATATATTTT
>-|TRBD1|TRBJ2-1|TRBV29-1
CSVNRDRGDNEQFF
TGCAGCGTGAACCGGGACAGGGGGGACAATGAGCAGTTCTTC
>-|TRBD2|TRBJ2-1|TRBV19
CASSIGLAGLNEQFF
TGTGCCAGTAGTATTGGACTAGCGGGGCTCAATGAGCAGTTCTTC